These T cell receptor beta chains were read from a single sample in a study of post-analysis software for immune sequencing data. Each CDR3 protein is one row after TCRdb ran MiXCR on the PCR reads. Of 600,000 to 700,000 distinct CDR3 sequences detected, approximately 59% appear once; the ten largest clones hold about 11%. The sample was blood. These receptor sequences come from a girl aged 2 to 10 with multiple sclerosis. Each CDR3 is given with its conserved first and last residue. Each record gives: clone size, V gene, J gene, D gene, CDR3 DNA, CDR3 protein. D genes are given only for firm matches. Expanded clones are given a class, and other clones once, few, many or no size at all.

abundance: few; v_gene: TRBV4-3; j_gene: TRBJ2-6; d_gene: .; CDR3nt: TGCGCCAGCAGCCTATCCAGGGGGGCTGGGGCCAACGTCCTGACTTTC; CDR3aa: CASSLSRGAGANVLTF
abundance: .; v_gene: TRBV10-3; j_gene: TRBJ1-2; d_gene: .; CDR3nt: TGTGCCATCAGTGAGTCCCAGGGGCTTACGGATGGCTACACCTTC; CDR3aa: CAISESQGLTDGYTF
abundance: .; v_gene: TRBV7-4; j_gene: TRBJ1-2; d_gene: .; CDR3nt: TGTGCCAGCAGCTTAGGACGGGACGGCCTCTATGGCTACACCTTC; CDR3aa: CASSLGRDGLYGYTF
abundance: .; v_gene: TRBV10-3; j_gene: TRBJ2-6; d_gene: .; CDR3nt: TGTGCCATCAGTGTACAGAAAAGCTCTGGGGCCAACGTCCTGACTTTC; CDR3aa: CAISVQKSSGANVLTF
abundance: few; v_gene: TRBV2; j_gene: TRBJ2-1; d_gene: TRBD1; CDR3nt: TGTGCCAGCGCCGTTAGAGGACAGGGGAATGAGCAGTTCTTC; CDR3aa: CASAVRGQGNEQFF
abundance: few; v_gene: TRBV7-3; j_gene: TRBJ2-3; d_gene: TRBD2; CDR3nt: TGTGCCAGCAGCTCCCAGGGGGGACTAGCGAGCACAGATACGCAGTATTTT; CDR3aa: CASSSQGGLASTDTQYF
abundance: .; v_gene: TRBV15; j_gene: TRBJ2-2; d_gene: .; CDR3nt: TGTGCCACCAGCAGAGATCGTACCGGGGAGCTGTTTTTT; CDR3aa: CATSRDRTGELFF
abundance: .; v_gene: TRBV5-1; j_gene: TRBJ2-1; d_gene: TRBD2; CDR3nt: TGCGCCAGCAGCTTGGAACCGGGGGGGCTTTCCGACAATGAGCAGTTCTTC; CDR3aa: CASSLEPGGLSDNEQFF
abundance: .; v_gene: TRBV6-6; j_gene: TRBJ1-5; d_gene: .; CDR3nt: TGTGCCAGCAGTTACGGGGGGGGCGCGGATCTGCCCCAGCATTTT; CDR3aa: CASSYGGGADLPQHF
abundance: .; v_gene: TRBV7-2; j_gene: TRBJ2-3; d_gene: .; CDR3nt: TGTGCCAGCGACGGGTTCAACACAGATACGCAGTATTTT; CDR3aa: CASDGFNTDTQYF
abundance: .; v_gene: TRBV10-3; j_gene: TRBJ1-4; d_gene: .; CDR3nt: TGTGCCATCAGTCCTGGACAGCAGAATGAAAAACTGTTTTTT; CDR3aa: CAISPGQQNEKLFF
abundance: .; v_gene: TRBV20-1; j_gene: TRBJ2-5; d_gene: TRBD2; CDR3nt: TGCAGTGCTAGAGGGGGACTAGGGATTCAAGAGACCCAGTACTTC; CDR3aa: CSARGGLGIQETQYF
abundance: once; v_gene: TRBV5-1; j_gene: TRBJ2-7; d_gene: TRBD2; CDR3nt: TGCGCCAGCGGACGGGGGGCCTACGAGCAGTACTTC; CDR3aa: CASGRGAYEQYF
abundance: .; v_gene: TRBV28; j_gene: TRBJ1-2; d_gene: TRBD1; CDR3nt: TGTGCCAGCAGCCTGGACAGGGTGATAGGTGGCTACACCTTC; CDR3aa: CASSLDRVIGGYTF
abundance: .; v_gene: TRBV7-2; j_gene: TRBJ2-1; d_gene: TRBD2; CDR3nt: TGTGCCAGCAGCTTAGGTTACAGCGGGGGGCCTTCTTTCTACAATGAGCAGTTCTTC; CDR3aa: CASSLGYSGGPSFYNEQFF
abundance: .; v_gene: TRBV25-1; j_gene: TRBJ2-5; d_gene: .; CDR3nt: TGTGCCAGCAGTGAGGGGCAGGGGTTGGAGACCCAGTACTTC; CDR3aa: CASSEGQGLETQYF
abundance: few; v_gene: TRBV29-1; j_gene: TRBJ1-2; d_gene: TRBD1; CDR3nt: TGCAGCGTCCACGTAATACAGGGGGCGGCTGGCTACACCTTC; CDR3aa: CSVHVIQGAAGYTF
abundance: .; v_gene: TRBV5-1; j_gene: TRBJ2-5; d_gene: .; CDR3nt: TGCGCCAGCAGCTTGGCCACAGATCAAGAGACCCAGTACTTC; CDR3aa: CASSLATDQETQYF
abundance: .; v_gene: TRBV3-1; j_gene: TRBJ2-1; d_gene: TRBD2; CDR3nt: TGTGCCAGCAGCCAACAACTAGCGGAGCAGTTCTTC; CDR3aa: CASSQQLAEQFF
abundance: .; v_gene: TRBV10-3; j_gene: TRBJ2-7; d_gene: TRBD2; CDR3nt: TGTGCCTCCGGCGGAACTAGCGGGAGAAACGAGCAGTACTTC; CDR3aa: CASGGTSGRNEQYF
abundance: .; v_gene: TRBV12-3/TRBV12-4; j_gene: TRBJ1-2; d_gene: TRBD1; CDR3nt: TGTGCCAGCAGTCGGGAAGCCGGGACAGGGTATGGCTACACCTTC; CDR3aa: CASSREAGTGYGYTF
abundance: .; v_gene: TRBV5-1; j_gene: TRBJ2-4; d_gene: .; CDR3nt: TGCGCCAGCAGCTTGAGGGAACCAGCCAAAAACATTCAGTACTTC; CDR3aa: CASSLREPAKNIQYF